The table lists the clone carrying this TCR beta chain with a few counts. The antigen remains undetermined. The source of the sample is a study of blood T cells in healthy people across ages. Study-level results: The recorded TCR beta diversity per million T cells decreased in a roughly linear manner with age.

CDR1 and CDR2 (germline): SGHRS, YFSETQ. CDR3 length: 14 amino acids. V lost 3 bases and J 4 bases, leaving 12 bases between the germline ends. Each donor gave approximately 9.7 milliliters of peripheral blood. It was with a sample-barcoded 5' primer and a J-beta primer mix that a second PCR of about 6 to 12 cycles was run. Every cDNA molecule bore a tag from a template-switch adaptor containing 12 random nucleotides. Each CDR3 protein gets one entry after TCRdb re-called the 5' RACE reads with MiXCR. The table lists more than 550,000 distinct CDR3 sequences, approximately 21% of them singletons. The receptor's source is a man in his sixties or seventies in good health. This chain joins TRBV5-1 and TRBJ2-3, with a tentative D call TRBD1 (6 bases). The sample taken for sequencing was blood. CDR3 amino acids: CASSSRQVADTQYF. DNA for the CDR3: TGCGCCAGCAGCTCCCGACAGGTGGCAGATACGCAGTATTTT.